The 29 T cell receptor beta chains listed next were all sequenced from one sample in a study of cytomegalovirus exposure and HLA in healthy donors. The PCR made use of 60 Vbeta and 13 Jbeta primers. Some clones are missing from TCRdb's copy, which holds only in-frame ones; the method was immunoSEQ multiplex PCR. The repertoire holds about 210,000 clones, with about three quarters as singletons. The specimen was PBMCs. These receptor sequences come from a male donor in good health and CMV-seronegative.

The CDR3 protein is CASSFAGATNEKLFF. The CDR3 bases are TGCGCCAGCAGCTTCGCCGGGGCAACTAATGAAAAACTGTTTTTT. The chain is built from TRBV5-1 and TRBJ1-4; no reliable D call. The ends were cut back, 2 bases at V and 0 bases at J, with 8 bases in the middle. CDR3 length: 15 amino acids. CDR1 and CDR2 from the germline V gene are SGHRS and YFSETQ.

This chain joins TRBV10-3 and TRBJ2-2; D possibly corresponds to TRBD2 (7 bases). Per the germline V gene, CDR1 is ENHRY and CDR2 is SYGVKD. There are 16 residues in the CDR3. Trimming removed 2 bases from V and 7 bases from J, with 17 bases in between. The CDR3 protein is CAISEGGGRGSGELFF. CDR3 in DNA: TGTGCCATCAGTGAGGGGGGCGGGAGAGGAAGCGGGGAGCTGTTTTTT.

The chain has TRBV19 and TRBJ2-4; TRBD1 aligns across 8 bases. The germline gives CDR1 LNHDA, CDR2 SQIVND (reference sequence). V lost 1 base, J lost 15 bases, and 8 bases stayed unmatched. The CDR3 length is 13 residues. The CDR3 region has the DNA TGTGCCAGTAGTATAGGTCACAGGGGGTTCCCGTACTTC. The encoded protein is CASSIGHRGFPYF.

V gene TRBV7-2 combines with J gene TRBJ1-1; D remains unclear. Germline V gene sequence: CDR1 SGHTA, CDR2 FQGNSA. The CDR3 is 13 amino acids. Trimming left V 2 bases short and J 0 bases short, with 4 bases between. CDR3 DNA: TGTGCCAGCAGCTTACAGTTGAACACTGAAGCTTTCTTT. This codes for CASSLQLNTEAFF.

The chain links TRBV6-5 to TRBJ2-7; D perhaps matches TRBD1 (6 bases). With 4 bases removed from V and 5 bases from J, the gap between germline ends came to 18 bases. Germline assignment: CDR1 MNHEY and CDR2 SVGAGI. The CDR3 totals 15 residues. The CDR3: CASSSGHRVSDEQYF. Here the CDR3 DNA reads TGTGCCAGCAGTTCTGGTCACAGGGTTTCGGACGAGCAGTACTTC.

V gene TRBV7-9 combines with J gene TRBJ1-5; D may be TRBD1 (6 bases). The germline gives CDR1 SEHNR, CDR2 FQNEAQ (reference sequence). The CDR3 has 15 residues. V gave up 5 bases and J gave up 1 base, with 12 bases separating them. The CDR3 DNA follows: TGTGCCAGCAGCCTAACAGGGACGAGCAATCAGCCCCAGCATTTT. Its protein is CASSLTGTSNQPQHF. Variable domain in full (rest from reference TRBV7-9 and TRBJ1-5): DTGVSQNPRHKITKRGQNVTFRCDPISEHNRLYWYRQTLGQGPEFLTYFQNEAQLEKSRLLSDRFSAERPKGSFSTLEIQRTEQGDSAMYLCASSLTGTSNQPQHFGDGTRLSIL.

The rearrangement joins TRBV19 to TRBJ1-1; D gene uncertain. CDR1 is LNHDA, CDR2 SQIVND, per germline (reference sequence). CDR3 length equals 13 residues. Trimming pared 10 bases from V and 7 bases from J, leaving 19 bases between. This CDR3 is CATEGRPRSEAFF. The CDR3 region has the DNA TGTGCCACCGAGGGCAGGCCCCGCAGTGAAGCTTTCTTT.

The chain has TRBV5-1 and TRBJ1-4; a weak D match, TRBD1 (5 bases). There are 14 residues in the CDR3. CDR1 is SGHRS, CDR2 YFSETQ, per germline. V was pared by 1 base and J by 8 bases, with 12 bases between. The CDR3 DNA sequence: TGCGCCAGCAGCTTGTTGTGGGGCGACGAAAAACTGTTTTTT. It is translated as CASSLLWGDEKLFF. The full variable domain, rest sourced from reference TRBV5-1 and TRBJ1-4, is KAGVTQTPRYLIKTRGQQVTLSCSPISGHRSVSWYQQTPGQGLQFLFEYFSETQRNKGNFPGRFSGRQFSNSRSEMNVSTLELGDSALYLCASSLLWGDEKLFFGSGTQLSVL.

The CDR3 nucleotides read TGTGCCAGCAGCCCCGGACAGGGAAGCGATGGCTACACCTTC. Translating it yields CASSPGQGSDGYTF. This sequence joins TRBV27 and TRBJ1-2; TRBD1 matches 8 bases. The V segment lost 6 bases and the J segment 6 bases; nucleotides outside the gene matches: 9. The CDR3 has 14 residues. Looked up from germline, CDR1 is MNHEY and CDR2 is SMNVEV (reference sequence).

The chain couples TRBV7-3 to TRBJ1-3; 7 nucleotides agree with TRBD1. The CDR3 is 13 residues long. V lost 10 bases and J lost 4; bases outside the gene matches: 7. Looked up from germline, CDR1 is SGHTA and CDR2 is FQGTGA. The CDR3 reads CATSDRAGNTIYF. The CDR3 bases are TGTGCCACCTCCGACAGGGCCGGAAACACCATATATTTT. Drawing the rest from reference TRBV7-3 and TRBJ1-3, the complete variable domain is GAGVSQTPSNKVTEKGKYVELRCDPISGHTALYWYRQSLGQGPEFLIYFQGTGAADDSGLPNDRFFAVRPEGSVSTLKIQRTERGDSAVYLCATSDRAGNTIYFGEGSWLTVV.

This rearrangement joins TRBV5-1 to TRBJ1-2; D is unclear. CDR1 SGHRS and CDR2 YFSETQ come from the germline V gene. The CDR3 consists of 14 residues. V dropped 2 bases and J dropped 4 bases, with 12 bases sitting between them. As DNA, the CDR3 is TGCGCCAGCAGCTTTGAGGTAGGAGGCTATGGCTACACCTTC. Translation gives CASSFEVGGYGYTF.

V and J are TRBV7-2 and TRBJ1-4; D perhaps matches TRBD1 (6 bases). Germline lookup yields CDR1 SGHTA and CDR2 FQGNSA. CDR3 size: 14 residues. V lost 5 bases, J lost 8 bases, and 15 bases lay in between. CDR3 sequence reads: CASSPRGGQEKLFF. The CDR3 nucleotides are TGTGCCAGCAGCCCGCGGGGGGGGCAAGAAAAACTGTTTTTT.

The chain recombines TRBV28 with TRBJ2-7; D not resolved. V lost 6 bases and J 4 bases, leaving 10 bases between the germline ends. The CDR3 covers 12 residues. Germline values: CDR1 MDHEN, CDR2 SYDVKM. DNA of the CDR3: TGTGCCAGCAGGTTGACATCATACGAGCAGTACTTC. Translation gives CASRLTSYEQYF.

V is TRBV4-3 and J is TRBJ2-2; possibly TRBD1 for D (7 bases). This CDR3 has 15 residues. Germline-derived CDR1 and CDR2 are LGHNA and YSLEER. V lost 0 bases, J lost 5 bases, and 10 bases lay in between. CDR3 sequence (DNA): TGCGCCAGCAGCCAAGAGCGGGACAGAACCGGGGAGCTGTTTTTT. Its translation is CASSQERDRTGELFF.

The V gene is TRBV7-9, the J gene TRBJ2-2; D is possibly TRBD2 (5 bases). Germline assignment: CDR1 SEHNR and CDR2 FQNEAQ (reference sequence). The CDR3 totals 18 residues. Trimming removed 5 bases at V and 4 bases at J, with 23 bases between. The CDR3: CASSAAEGGSLGTGELFF. CDR3 in DNA: TGTGCCAGCAGCGCCGCTGAAGGCGGGTCATTGGGCACCGGGGAGCTGTTTTTT.

The V and J genes are TRBV11-2 and TRBJ1-5; no reliable D call. Germline V gives CDR1 SGHAT, CDR2 FQNNGV. The ends were cut back, 3 bases at V and 2 bases at J, with 14 bases in the middle. This CDR3 has 16 residues. The CDR3 DNA reads as TGTGCCAGCAGCTTTTCGACGGGAGGCGGCAATCAGCCCCAGCATTTT. Its translation: CASSFSTGGGNQPQHF.

The rearrangement uses TRBV29-1 and TRBJ2-2; D might be TRBD1 (5 bases). This CDR3 contains 14 residues. Per germline, CDR1 SQVTM and CDR2 ANQGSEA. Trimming took off 5 bases at V and 4 bases at J, with 14 bases between the two ends. The CDR3 nucleotides are TGCAGCGTTCACACAGGAGACGCCACCGGGGAGCTGTTTTTT. Amino acids: CSVHTGDATGELFF.

This clone was picked up one time. J is TRBJ1-5 and V is TRBV5-1, with 7 bases aligning to TRBD1. There are 15 residues in the CDR3. The ends lost 0 bases at V and 7 bases at J; junction bases unmatched: 7. Germline values: CDR1 SGHRS, CDR2 YFSETQ. The CDR3 DNA reads as TGCGCCAGCAGCTTGGAAGGGGGCCAGGAGCAGCCCCAGCATTTT. This translates into CASSLEGGQEQPQHF.

This chain uses TRBV7-9 with TRBJ1-1, with 9 bases lining up with TRBD1. This CDR3 is 14 amino acids long. Germline CDR1 and CDR2: SEHNR and FQNEAQ (reference sequence). V lost 3 bases to trimming and J lost 4 bases; unmatched junction nucleotides: 3. CDR3 coding DNA: TGTGCCAGCAGCTTGAGGGACAGGGCCACTGAAGCTTTCTTT. Protein product: CASSLRDRATEAFF.

Here the CDR3 reads CASSQEGPGRGGLEPQHF. The CDR3 DNA is TGCGCCAGCAGCCAAGAAGGGCCAGGTAGAGGGGGCCTTGAGCCCCAGCATTTT. This chain uses TRBV4-1 with TRBJ1-5, with 7 positions matching TRBD1. The CDR3 totals 18 residues. V gave up 0 bases and J gave up 8 bases; unmatched junction bases: 16. Germline V gene lookup returns CDR1 MGHRA and CDR2 YSYEKL.

This chain joins TRBV5-1 and TRBJ2-3; the match to TRBD2 covers 15 bases. The length of the CDR3 is 18 residues. Germline-derived CDR1 and CDR2 are SGHRS and YFSETQ. Unmatched junction bases numbered 2, after V lost 0 bases and J lost 0 bases. CDR3 DNA sequence: TGCGCCAGCAGCTTGGGGACTAGCGGGGGGGCTAGCACAGATACGCAGTATTTT. Amino acids: CASSLGTSGGASTDTQYF. The variable domain in full, completed from reference TRBV5-1 and TRBJ2-3, reads KAGVTQTPRYLIKTRGQQVTLSCSPISGHRSVSWYQQTPGQGLQFLFEYFSETQRNKGNFPGRFSGRQFSNSRSEMNVSTLELGDSALYLCASSLGTSGGASTDTQYFGPGTRLTVL.

The rearrangement joins TRBV18 to TRBJ1-4, with TRBD1 as a possible D gene (6 bases). Germline V gene data show CDR1 as KGHSH and CDR2 as LQKENI. The CDR3 length is 17 residues. Trimming left V 0 bases short and J 14 bases short, with 25 bases between. The CDR3 region is CASSPPGGQPEVVELFF. CDR3 in DNA: TGTGCCAGCTCACCACCGGGTGGACAGCCCGAAGTTGTAGAGCTGTTTTTT.

V usage is TRBV27 and J usage is TRBJ2-1, with D maybe TRBD2 (6 bases). The V and J ends lost 11 bases and 7 bases respectively, with 15 bases between them. The CDR3 totals 12 residues. Germline V CDR1 and CDR2: MNHEY, SMNVEV (reference sequence). The CDR3 spells CASGLSENEQFF. The CDR3 nucleotides are TGTGCCTCCGGACTATCGGAAAATGAGCAGTTCTTC.

In its sample, this clone was seen a few times. The rearrangement links TRBV4-2 to TRBJ2-3; 10 bases line up with TRBD2. Trimming at V came to 0 bases and at J to 4 bases, leaving 4 bases not matched to a gene. This CDR3 comprises 16 residues. Germline V gene sequence: CDR1 LGHNA, CDR2 YNFKEQ. CDR3 loop: CASSQESGRAPDTQYF. As DNA, the CDR3 is TGTGCCAGCAGCCAAGAAAGCGGGAGGGCCCCAGATACGCAGTATTTT.

V is TRBV27 and J is TRBJ2-3; unclear D gene. Trimming shortened V by 4 bases and J by 1 base, and 3 bases separated the two germline ends. The CDR3 spans 12 residues. CDR1 is MNHEY and CDR2 is SMNVEV in the germline V gene (reference sequence). The CDR3 loop is CASSSRTDTQYF. The CDR3 DNA is TGTGCCAGCAGTTCTCGCACAGATACGCAGTATTTT.

V is TRBV13 and J is TRBJ2-5; 10 positions match TRBD1. The closer fit of TRBJ2-7 to the DNA end suggests the J call may be wrong. Looked up from germline, CDR1 is PRHDT and CDR2 is FYEKMQ (reference sequence). The CDR3 sequence is 16 residues long. CDR3 DNA sequence: TGTGCCAGCAGCCTAATTGGGGACAGGGGAAGGTACGAGCAGTACTTC. This encodes CASSLIGDRGRYEQYF.

This clone was seen just once. The genes are TRBV5-1 and TRBJ1-1; 9 nucleotides align to TRBD1. CDR1 and CDR2 from the germline V gene are SGHRS and YFSETQ. CDR3 length: 14 amino acids. V shed 3 bases and J 4 bases; nucleotides not matched to a gene: 4. The CDR3 region has the DNA TGCGCCAGCAGCTACCGGACAGGGGTCACTGAAGCTTTCTTT. It specifies CASSYRTGVTEAFF.

This clone was detected a few times. This CDR3 is CASRTGQGAVEQYF. As DNA, the CDR3 is TGTGCCAGCAGGACGGGACAGGGGGCAGTCGAGCAGTACTTC. This chain connects TRBV7-9 to TRBJ2-7, with 12 bases that match TRBD1. CDR3 length: 14 residues. Germline trimming cut 6 bases from V and 6 bases from J; bases unmatched to any gene: 6. Germline V gives CDR1 SEHNR, CDR2 FQNEAQ (reference sequence).

The V gene is TRBV9, the J gene TRBJ2-5, with 7 positions matching TRBD1. CDR3 length: 14 residues. V lost 3 bases, J lost 5 bases, and 7 bases stayed unmatched. CDR1 is SGDLS and CDR2 is YYNGEE in the germline V gene. The CDR3 here is CASSAGTRGETQYF. CDR3 nucleotide sequence: TGTGCCAGCAGCGCCGGGACCAGGGGGGAGACCCAGTACTTC.